A selection of T cell receptor beta chains follows, all from one sample in a study of siplizumab effects on memory and regulatory T cells. Data came from immunoSEQ multiplex PCR; TCRdb stores just in-frame clones and leaves some out. Found here are 75,000 to 100,000 clones, about 95% of them singletons; the top ten hold roughly 1.3%. What was sequenced was non-Treg CD4+ T cells sorted from blood. The origin of the receptors is a human donor in good health. The CDR3 runs from the conserved cysteine through the conserved F or W. Fields, in order: V gene, clone size, D gene, J gene, CDR3 protein, CDR3 DNA. The D gene is left open where the match is weak. Clone size, where shown, is once, few, many, or a class for clones that have expanded.

>TRBV5-4|.|TRBD2|TRBJ2-1
CASSLSGNYNEQFF
TGTGCCAGCAGCCTTAGCGGGAACTACAATGAGCAGTTCTTC
>TRBV7-3|.|.|TRBJ1-2
CASSLTRKGYGYTF
TGTGCCAGCAGCTTAACGAGGAAAGGGTATGGCTACACCTTC
>TRBV28|.|.|TRBJ1-3
CASSIQPIGGNTIYF
TGTGCCAGCAGTATTCAGCCGATCGGGGGAAACACCATATATTTT
>TRBV18|.|.|TRBJ1-1
CASSPGALNTEAFF
TGTGCCAGCTCACCGGGGGCGCTTAACACTGAAGCTTTCTTT
>TRBV28|.|.|TRBJ1-1
CASRLYRDVTEAFF
TGTGCCAGCAGACTCTACAGAGACGTCACTGAAGCTTTCTTT
>TRBV7-9|.|TRBD1|TRBJ1-4
CASSAGSGTDNEKLFF
TGTGCCAGCAGCGCGGGGAGCGGGACAGATAATGAAAAACTGTTTTTT
>TRBV28|.|.|TRBJ1-5
CASRTQAYNQPQHF
TGTGCCAGCAGAACACAAGCGTATAATCAGCCCCAGCATTTT
>TRBV5-1|once|TRBD1|TRBJ1-3
CASTDRAIDTIYF
TGCGCCAGCACAGACAGGGCGATAGACACCATATATTTT
>TRBV28|.|.|TRBJ1-5
CASSLADMVTQPQHF
TGTGCCAGCAGTTTAGCCGACATGGTGACTCAGCCCCAGCATTTT
>TRBV19|once|TRBD1|TRBJ1-1
CASSAGTGYRNTEAFF
TGTGCCAGTAGCGCAGGGACAGGGTATAGGAACACTGAAGCTTTCTTT
>TRBV7-8|.|TRBD1|TRBJ1-1
CASSSTRAGGIGTEAFF
TGTGCCAGCAGCTCCACACGTGCAGGGGGCATAGGCACTGAAGCTTTCTTT
>TRBV6-4|.|TRBD2|TRBJ2-1
CASSDNSGRTNEQFF
TGTGCCAGCAGTGACAATAGCGGGAGGACCAATGAGCAGTTCTTC
>TRBV28|.|.|TRBJ2-5
CASRQQGLSQETQYF
TGTGCCAGCAGGCAACAGGGTTTGAGCCAAGAGACCCAGTACTTC
>TRBV27|.|TRBD1|TRBJ2-7
CASREQGNRAYEQYF
TGTGCCAGCAGGGAACAGGGGAACCGGGCCTACGAGCAGTACTTC
>TRBV6-6|.|.|TRBJ1-1
CASSPGRGTEAFF
TGTGCCAGCAGTCCAGGGCGAGGGACTGAAGCTTTCTTT
>TRBV28|few|.|TRBJ1-5
CASSPSPLNQPQHF
TGTGCCAGCAGCCCTTCCCCCCTCAATCAGCCCCAGCATTTT
>TRBV11-3|.|TRBD2|TRBJ2-1
CASSPIAGASYNEQFF
TGTGCCAGCAGCCCCATAGCGGGGGCTTCCTACAATGAGCAGTTCTTC
>TRBV28|once|.|TRBJ1-3
CASSRVDSGNTIYF
TGTGCCAGCAGTAGGGTGGACTCTGGAAACACCATATATTTT
>TRBV7-3|.|.|TRBJ2-5
CASSLSGRGETQYF
TGTGCCAGCAGCTTAAGCGGCAGAGGAGAGACCCAGTACTTC
>TRBV6-6|.|.|TRBJ2-7
CASLKDAPGEQYF
TGTGCCAGCCTAAAGGACGCGCCGGGGGAGCAGTACTTC
>TRBV12-5|.|TRBD1|TRBJ2-1
CASGFSGGGNEQFF
TGTGCTAGTGGTTTTTCAGGGGGCGGCAATGAGCAGTTCTTC
>TRBV5-6|once|TRBD1|TRBJ2-5
CASSLRDSSRSLYF
TGTGCCAGCAGCTTGAGGGACAGCTCGAGAAGTTTGTACTTC
>TRBV5-1|.|.|TRBJ2-1
CASSLGASIGNEQFF
TGCGCCAGCAGCTTGGGTGCATCGATAGGGAATGAGCAGTTCTTC
>TRBV21-1|.|.|TRBJ2-7
CANGGRSSSYEQYF
TGTGCCAACGGGGGCAGATCTAGCTCCTACGAGCAGTACTTC
>TRBV5-5|.|TRBD1|TRBJ1-6
CASLRGQSNSPLHF
TGTGCCAGCTTAAGGGGACAGTCAAATTCACCCCTCCACTTT
>TRBV7-9|.|.|TRBJ2-1
CASYQRVWYRSSSYNEQFF
TGTGCCAGCTATCAGAGGGTCTGGTACAGGTCCAGCTCCTACAATGAGCAGTTCTTC
>TRBV4-1|.|.|TRBJ2-7
CASSQGTRPLSEEQYF
TGCGCCAGCAGCCAAGGGACAAGGCCCCTTTCGGAGGAGCAGTACTTC
>TRBV28|.|TRBD1|TRBJ1-1
CASRSGPGGFWNTEAFF
TGTGCCAGCAGATCCGGACCAGGGGGATTTTGGAACACTGAAGCTTTCTTT
>TRBV5-5|.|.|TRBJ2-2
CASSLVAGAGELFF
TGTGCCAGCAGCTTGGTCGCTGGGGCCGGGGAGCTGTTTTTT
>TRBV5-1|.|TRBD1|TRBJ2-3
CASRLITGGWDTQYF
TGCGCCAGCAGATTGATAACAGGGGGCTGGGATACGCAGTATTTT
>TRBV10-3|.|.|TRBJ2-7
CAISPRTSGSSYEQYF
TGTGCCATCAGTCCCCGGACGTCGGGGAGCTCCTACGAGCAGTACTTC
>TRBV14|.|.|TRBJ2-5
CASSQSRGAGETQYF
TGTGCCAGCAGCCAATCCAGGGGGGCCGGCGAGACCCAGTACTTC
>TRBV30|once|.|TRBJ2-1
CAWSVLTVYSYNEQFF
TGTGCCTGGAGTGTACTGACAGTATACTCCTACAATGAGCAGTTCTTC
>TRBV20-1|.|.|TRBJ2-1
CSASREQFF
TGCAGTGCTAGCCGTGAGCAGTTCTTC
>TRBV18|.|.|TRBJ2-5
CASSPPRPVTSLAQETQYF
TGTGCCAGCTCACCACCGCGTCCTGTTACCTCTTTAGCACAAGAGACCCAGTACTTC
>TRBV9|.|.|TRBJ1-1
CASSVEQSGTEAFF
TGTGCCAGCAGCGTAGAACAGTCCGGCACTGAAGCTTTCTTT
>TRBV11-2|.|.|TRBJ1-1
CASSPSIRSTEAFF
TGTGCCAGCAGCCCCTCCATTCGGAGCACTGAAGCTTTCTTT
>TRBV5-1|.|TRBD2|TRBJ2-7
CASSRAGTSETYEQYF
TGCGCCAGCAGCCGGGCCGGGACTAGCGAGACCTACGAGCAGTACTTC
>TRBV19|.|.|TRBJ2-3
CASSTLSLVADTQYF
TGTGCCAGTAGTACCCTCTCACTAGTCGCAGATACGCAGTATTTT
>TRBV10-1|.|TRBD2|TRBJ2-5
CASSVSGNPETQYF
TGCGCCAGCAGTGTTAGCGGGAATCCGGAGACCCAGTACTTC
>TRBV2|.|TRBD1|TRBJ1-1
CASTRDSTASGSFF
TGTGCCAGCACACGGGACAGCACGGCTTCTGGGTCTTTCTTT
>TRBV18|once|TRBD1|TRBJ1-1
CASSKDRGGTEAFF
TGTGCCAGCTCAAAAGACAGGGGAGGCACTGAAGCTTTCTTT
>TRBV10-3|few|TRBD1|TRBJ1-1
CAISGQGANTEAFF
TGTGCCATCAGTGGACAGGGCGCGAACACTGAAGCTTTCTTT
>TRBV19|.|TRBD2|TRBJ2-1
CASRASGSRDEQFF
TGTGCCAGTAGAGCTAGCGGGAGCCGGGATGAGCAGTTCTTC